These T cell receptor beta chains were read from a single sample in a study of human T cells and chemical hapten exposure. TCRdb re-called the RACE reads with MiXCR, one entry per CDR3 protein. The table shows under 130,000 distinct CDR3 sequences, with more than 9.5% occurring only once. The material sequenced was whole blood, taken in connection with sensitization to the hapten diphenylcyclopropenone (DPC). The source is a woman in her thirties or forties with alopecia areata. Some clones in this sample may be carry-over from other donors' samples. Both conserved end residues are part of each CDR3. The order of the fields is J gene, D gene, clone size, V gene, CDR3 DNA, CDR3 protein. D genes are given only for firm matches. A clone size is listed for some rows: how often the clone was seen (once, few, many), or a class if it is expanded.

j_gene: TRBJ2-1
d_gene: -
abundance: -
v_gene: TRBV20-1
CDR3nt: TGCAGTGCTTTATTTCGGGAAGGGGGTTCCTACAATGAGCAGTTCTTC
CDR3aa: CSALFREGGSYNEQFF

j_gene: TRBJ2-1
d_gene: -
abundance: many
v_gene: TRBV7-3
CDR3nt: TGTGCCAGCAGCCCGCGGGACTCCAACAATGAGCAGTTCTTC
CDR3aa: CASSPRDSNNEQFF

j_gene: TRBJ1-4
d_gene: -
abundance: many
v_gene: TRBV5-5
CDR3nt: TGTGCCAGCAGCTTGGATGTGAATGAAAAACTGTTTTTT
CDR3aa: CASSLDVNEKLFF

j_gene: TRBJ2-3
d_gene: -
abundance: many
v_gene: TRBV12-3/TRBV12-4
CDR3nt: TGTGCCAGCAGTTGGACAGGCACAGATACGCAGTATTTT
CDR3aa: CASSWTGTDTQYF

j_gene: TRBJ2-3
d_gene: -
abundance: few
v_gene: TRBV6-2/TRBV6-3
CDR3nt: TGTGCCAGCAGCTACGGACCGAGCACAGATACGCAGTATTTT
CDR3aa: CASSYGPSTDTQYF

j_gene: TRBJ2-4
d_gene: TRBD1
abundance: -
v_gene: TRBV18
CDR3nt: TGTGCCAGCTCACCAGGACAGGGGGCTTCCAAAAACATTCAGTACTTC
CDR3aa: CASSPGQGASKNIQYF

j_gene: TRBJ2-3
d_gene: TRBD2
abundance: few
v_gene: TRBV20-1
CDR3nt: TGCAGTGCATACTTGACTAGCGGGAGGGAGGGGCAGTATTTT
CDR3aa: CSAYLTSGREGQYF

j_gene: TRBJ1-1
d_gene: -
abundance: few
v_gene: TRBV4-3
CDR3nt: TGCGCCAGCAGCCAAGAGGGGCCGAACACTGAAGCTTTCTTT
CDR3aa: CASSQEGPNTEAFF

j_gene: TRBJ2-6
d_gene: -
abundance: few
v_gene: TRBV29-1
CDR3nt: TGCAGCGTTATATCCTCTGGGGCCAACGTCCTGACTTTC
CDR3aa: CSVISSGANVLTF

j_gene: TRBJ1-2
d_gene: -
abundance: few
v_gene: TRBV9
CDR3nt: TGTGCCAGCAGCGTAGATGTGCAGGGCCATGGCTACACCTTC
CDR3aa: CASSVDVQGHGYTF

j_gene: TRBJ2-1
d_gene: -
abundance: -
v_gene: TRBV2
CDR3nt: TGTGCCACCAGTCCCCGTGGGTATGGCGAGGGTGAGCAGTTCTTC
CDR3aa: CATSPRGYGEGEQFF

j_gene: TRBJ2-7
d_gene: TRBD2
abundance: -
v_gene: TRBV4-1
CDR3nt: TGCGCCAGCAGCCGAATTGGCGGGAGGGAGGGCCACGAGCAGTACTTC
CDR3aa: CASSRIGGREGHEQYF

j_gene: TRBJ1-1
d_gene: -
abundance: -
v_gene: TRBV20-1
CDR3nt: TGCAGTGCTAGAGCCCCATCGAACACTGAAGCTTTCTTT
CDR3aa: CSARAPSNTEAFF

j_gene: TRBJ2-3
d_gene: TRBD1
abundance: few
v_gene: TRBV29-1
CDR3nt: TGCAGCGTTGGTCCCTCTCAACCGACAGGGCACACAGATACGCAGTATTTT
CDR3aa: CSVGPSQPTGHTDTQYF

j_gene: TRBJ1-4
d_gene: -
abundance: -
v_gene: TRBV4-3
CDR3nt: TGCGCCAGCAGCCAAGACCAGGGGCCGGCAAATGAAAAACTGTTTTTT
CDR3aa: CASSQDQGPANEKLFF

j_gene: TRBJ2-7
d_gene: TRBD2
abundance: -
v_gene: TRBV28
CDR3nt: TGTGCCAGCAGTTCTCGACCCGGGACTAGCGGGTACGAGCAGTACTTC
CDR3aa: CASSSRPGTSGYEQYF

j_gene: TRBJ1-1
d_gene: -
abundance: many
v_gene: TRBV6-2/TRBV6-3
CDR3nt: TGTGCCAGCACCGCCGGGGCGTTTAACACTGAAGCTTTCTTT
CDR3aa: CASTAGAFNTEAFF

j_gene: TRBJ2-1
d_gene: TRBD2
abundance: few
v_gene: TRBV7-2
CDR3nt: TGTGCCAGCAGCTTATTTTCTAGGCTAGCGGGGGGGCCGTCGCATGAGCAGTTCTTC
CDR3aa: CASSLFSRLAGGPSHEQFF

j_gene: TRBJ2-1
d_gene: TRBD2
abundance: few
v_gene: TRBV3-1
CDR3nt: TGTGCCAGCAGCCAAGCGGGGGGGAGCGGATCCTACAATGAGCAGTTCTTC
CDR3aa: CASSQAGGSGSYNEQFF

j_gene: TRBJ2-1
d_gene: TRBD1
abundance: -
v_gene: TRBV3-1
CDR3nt: TGTGCCAGCAGCCCGGACAGGAGCCTTTACAATGAGCAGTTCTTC
CDR3aa: CASSPDRSLYNEQFF

j_gene: TRBJ1-3
d_gene: -
abundance: many
v_gene: TRBV7-8
CDR3nt: TGTGCCAGCAGCCAAGCGAGCTCTGGAAACACCATATATTTT
CDR3aa: CASSQASSGNTIYF

j_gene: TRBJ1-2
d_gene: TRBD1
abundance: many
v_gene: TRBV30
CDR3nt: TGTGCCTGGAGTGAAGAGGGGGCGGAAGGCTACACCTTC
CDR3aa: CAWSEEGAEGYTF

j_gene: TRBJ1-1
d_gene: TRBD1
abundance: few
v_gene: TRBV20-1
CDR3nt: TGCAGTGCTAGAGGAGGACAGGGTAACACTGAAGCTTTCTTT
CDR3aa: CSARGGQGNTEAFF

j_gene: TRBJ2-3
d_gene: -
abundance: many
v_gene: TRBV7-2
CDR3nt: TGTGCCAGCAGCTCGCTAGCGACTCGCACAGATACGCAGTATTTT
CDR3aa: CASSSLATRTDTQYF

j_gene: TRBJ1-4
d_gene: TRBD1
abundance: many
v_gene: TRBV4-1
CDR3nt: TGCGCCAGCAGCCTAATAACGGACAGGGTTGCAACTAATGAAAAACTGTTTTTT
CDR3aa: CASSLITDRVATNEKLFF

j_gene: TRBJ1-2
d_gene: -
abundance: many
v_gene: TRBV12-3/TRBV12-4
CDR3nt: TGTGCCAGCAGTTTAGAGTTGCGACATCAAGCTGGCTACACCTTC
CDR3aa: CASSLELRHQAGYTF

j_gene: TRBJ2-6
d_gene: -
abundance: few
v_gene: TRBV29-1
CDR3nt: TGCAGCGTTGAGGAGGTCTCTGGGGCCAACGTCCTGACTTTC
CDR3aa: CSVEEVSGANVLTF

j_gene: TRBJ2-1
d_gene: TRBD2
abundance: many
v_gene: TRBV27
CDR3nt: TGTGCCAGCAGTAACCCTAGCGGACAAACCTACAATGAGCAGTTCTTC
CDR3aa: CASSNPSGQTYNEQFF

j_gene: TRBJ2-2
d_gene: -
abundance: -
v_gene: TRBV7-2
CDR3nt: TGTGCCAGCAGCTTAAGTAGCGGAAGTTTCGGTGAGCTGTTTTTT
CDR3aa: CASSLSSGSFGELFF

j_gene: TRBJ1-1
d_gene: -
abundance: few
v_gene: TRBV30
CDR3nt: TGTGCCTGGAGCTTATCCGGGACCCCGAACACTGAAGCTTTCTTT
CDR3aa: CAWSLSGTPNTEAFF

j_gene: TRBJ2-7
d_gene: -
abundance: many
v_gene: TRBV24-1
CDR3nt: TGTGCCACCAGTGATGTATCCTACGAGCAGTACTTC
CDR3aa: CATSDVSYEQYF

j_gene: TRBJ2-5
d_gene: -
abundance: few
v_gene: TRBV30
CDR3nt: TGTGCCTGGAGTTCCCTCTCGGGGCTTCAGTACTTC
CDR3aa: CAWSSLSGLQYF

j_gene: TRBJ1-3
d_gene: -
abundance: -
v_gene: TRBV7-9
CDR3nt: TGTACCAGCAGCCCCGACAGGAGGGAAAACACCATATATTTT
CDR3aa: CTSSPDRRENTIYF

j_gene: TRBJ2-7
d_gene: -
abundance: many
v_gene: TRBV10-3
CDR3nt: TGTGCCATCAGGGCCAGCCCCCCGGAGAACCACGAGCAGTACTTC
CDR3aa: CAIRASPPENHEQYF

j_gene: TRBJ2-2
d_gene: -
abundance: -
v_gene: TRBV14
CDR3nt: TGTGCCAGCAGCCCGAGGGGGGAGTTGGACACCGGGGAGCTGTTTTTT
CDR3aa: CASSPRGELDTGELFF

j_gene: TRBJ2-3
d_gene: TRBD1
abundance: -
v_gene: TRBV5-1
CDR3nt: TGCGCCAGCAGCCGAAGGGACAGAGAGGGCACAGATACGCAGTATTTT
CDR3aa: CASSRRDREGTDTQYF

j_gene: TRBJ1-1
d_gene: -
abundance: -
v_gene: TRBV10-3
CDR3nt: TGTGCCATCAAGGAGAACACTGAAGCTTTCTTT
CDR3aa: CAIKENTEAFF

j_gene: TRBJ2-3
d_gene: TRBD2
abundance: many
v_gene: TRBV4-2
CDR3nt: TGTGCCAGCAGCCAAGAAATAGCGGGGCAGGGAGATACGCAGTATTTT
CDR3aa: CASSQEIAGQGDTQYF

j_gene: TRBJ2-2
d_gene: TRBD1
abundance: -
v_gene: TRBV5-6
CDR3nt: TGTGCCAGCAGCTCTGTATGGACAGGGAACACCGGGGAGCTGTTTTTT
CDR3aa: CASSSVWTGNTGELFF

j_gene: TRBJ2-7
d_gene: TRBD2
abundance: many
v_gene: TRBV5-1
CDR3nt: TGCGCCAGCAGCCCCAGCGGGAGCGCCTACGAGCAGTACTTC
CDR3aa: CASSPSGSAYEQYF

j_gene: TRBJ1-6
d_gene: -
abundance: -
v_gene: TRBV7-9
CDR3nt: TGTGCCAGCAGCCTTGGGGGGGATAACAATTCACCCCTCCACTTT
CDR3aa: CASSLGGDNNSPLHF

j_gene: TRBJ2-7
d_gene: -
abundance: few
v_gene: TRBV7-9
CDR3nt: TGTGCCAGCGGTGGGGGTGCCTACGAGCAGTACTTC
CDR3aa: CASGGGAYEQYF

j_gene: TRBJ2-7
d_gene: -
abundance: -
v_gene: TRBV4-2
CDR3nt: TGTGCCAGCAGCCAAGCAACGGGCCAGGGCTACGAGCAGTACTTC
CDR3aa: CASSQATGQGYEQYF

j_gene: TRBJ2-5
d_gene: -
abundance: few
v_gene: TRBV5-5
CDR3nt: TGTGCCAGCAGCTTGGCAGGGAACCAAGAGACCCAGTACTTC
CDR3aa: CASSLAGNQETQYF

j_gene: TRBJ1-5
d_gene: -
abundance: few
v_gene: TRBV7-9
CDR3nt: TGTGCCAGCAGCCTAGCTCGTGAGGAAATTGAGCCCCAGCATTTT
CDR3aa: CASSLAREEIEPQHF